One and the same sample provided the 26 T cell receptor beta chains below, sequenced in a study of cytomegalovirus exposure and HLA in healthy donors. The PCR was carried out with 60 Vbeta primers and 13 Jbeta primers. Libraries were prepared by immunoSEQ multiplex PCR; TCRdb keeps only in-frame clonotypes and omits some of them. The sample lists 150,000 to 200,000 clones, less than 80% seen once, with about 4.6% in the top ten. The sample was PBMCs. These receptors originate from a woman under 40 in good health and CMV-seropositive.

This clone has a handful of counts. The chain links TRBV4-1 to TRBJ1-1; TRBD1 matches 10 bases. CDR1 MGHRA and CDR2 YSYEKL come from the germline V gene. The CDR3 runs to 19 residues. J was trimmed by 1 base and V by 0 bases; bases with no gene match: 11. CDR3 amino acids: CASSQDGRGDRGRNTEAFF. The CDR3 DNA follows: TGCGCCAGCAGCCAAGACGGGAGGGGGGACAGGGGAAGGAACACTGAAGCTTTCTTT.

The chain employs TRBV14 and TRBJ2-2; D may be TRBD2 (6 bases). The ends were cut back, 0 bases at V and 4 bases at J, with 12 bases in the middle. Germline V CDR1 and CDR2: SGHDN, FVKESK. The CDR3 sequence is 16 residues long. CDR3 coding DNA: TGTGCCAGCAGCCAAGACAGGGAGGTCAGCACCGGGGAGCTGTTTTTT. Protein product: CASSQDREVSTGELFF.

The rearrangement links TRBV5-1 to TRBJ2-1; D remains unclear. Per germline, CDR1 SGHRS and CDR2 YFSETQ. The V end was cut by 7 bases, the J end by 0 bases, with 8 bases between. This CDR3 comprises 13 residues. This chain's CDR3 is CASVGLSYNEQFF. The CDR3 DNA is TGCGCCAGCGTGGGCCTCTCCTACAATGAGCAGTTCTTC.

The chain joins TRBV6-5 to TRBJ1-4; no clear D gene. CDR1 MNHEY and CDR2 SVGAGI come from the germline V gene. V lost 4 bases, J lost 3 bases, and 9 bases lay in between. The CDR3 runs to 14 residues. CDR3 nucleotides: TGTGCCAGCAGTTCCCTCTATGCTAATGAAAAACTGTTTTTT. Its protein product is CASSSLYANEKLFF.

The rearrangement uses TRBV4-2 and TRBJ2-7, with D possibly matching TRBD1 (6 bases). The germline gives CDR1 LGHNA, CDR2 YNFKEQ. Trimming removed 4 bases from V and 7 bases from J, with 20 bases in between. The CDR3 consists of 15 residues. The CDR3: CASSPTRDTNPEQYF. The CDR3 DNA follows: TGTGCCAGCAGCCCCACCCGGGACACAAATCCAGAGCAGTACTTC.

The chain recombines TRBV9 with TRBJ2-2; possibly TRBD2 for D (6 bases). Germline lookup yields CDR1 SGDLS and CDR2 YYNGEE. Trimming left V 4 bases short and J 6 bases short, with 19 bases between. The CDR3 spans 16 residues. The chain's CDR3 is CASSPSGEAVAGELFF. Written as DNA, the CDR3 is TGTGCCAGCAGCCCCTCGGGGGAGGCGGTAGCCGGGGAGCTGTTTTTT.

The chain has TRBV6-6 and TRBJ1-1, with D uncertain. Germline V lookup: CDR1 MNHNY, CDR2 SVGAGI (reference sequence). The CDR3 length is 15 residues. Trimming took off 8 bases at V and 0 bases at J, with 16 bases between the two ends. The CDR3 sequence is CASVGSSGMNTEAFF. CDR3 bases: TGTGCCAGCGTGGGGAGCTCCGGGATGAACACTGAAGCTTTCTTT.

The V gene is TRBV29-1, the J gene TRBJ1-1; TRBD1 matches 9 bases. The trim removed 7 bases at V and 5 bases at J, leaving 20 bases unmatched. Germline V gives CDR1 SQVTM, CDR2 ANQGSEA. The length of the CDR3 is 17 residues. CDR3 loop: CSALRPQGADRRTEAFF. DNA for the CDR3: TGCAGCGCTCTAAGACCACAGGGGGCGGATAGGAGGACTGAAGCTTTCTTT.

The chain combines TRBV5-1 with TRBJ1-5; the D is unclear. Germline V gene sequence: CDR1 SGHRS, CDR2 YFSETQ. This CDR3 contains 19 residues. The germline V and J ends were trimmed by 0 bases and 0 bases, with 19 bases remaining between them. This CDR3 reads CASSLAQALLGYSNQPQHF. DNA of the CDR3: TGCGCCAGCAGCTTGGCGCAGGCTCTCTTGGGCTATAGCAATCAGCCCCAGCATTTT.

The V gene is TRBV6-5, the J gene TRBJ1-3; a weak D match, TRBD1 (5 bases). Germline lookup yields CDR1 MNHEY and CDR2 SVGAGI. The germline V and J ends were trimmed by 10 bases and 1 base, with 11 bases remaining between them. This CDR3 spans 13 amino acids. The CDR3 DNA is TGTGCCACCTTAGGGGTTTCTGGAAACACCATATATTTT. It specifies CATLGVSGNTIYF.

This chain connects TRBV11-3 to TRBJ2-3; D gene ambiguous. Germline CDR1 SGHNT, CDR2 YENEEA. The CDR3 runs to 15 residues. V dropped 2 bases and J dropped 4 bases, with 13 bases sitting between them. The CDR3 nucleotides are TGTGCCAGCAGCTTAAAAGCGTTGTTTGCAGATACGCAGTATTTT. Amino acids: CASSLKALFADTQYF.

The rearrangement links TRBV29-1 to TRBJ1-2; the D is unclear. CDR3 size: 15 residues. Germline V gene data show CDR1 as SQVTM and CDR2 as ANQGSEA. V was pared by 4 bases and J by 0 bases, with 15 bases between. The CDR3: CSVVPDEAPNYGYTF. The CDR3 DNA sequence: TGCAGCGTTGTCCCGGATGAGGCACCTAACTATGGCTACACCTTC. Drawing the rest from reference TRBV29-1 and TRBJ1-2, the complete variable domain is SAVISQKPSRDICQRGTSLTIQCQVDSQVTMMFWYRQQPGQSLTLIATANQGSEATYESGFVIDKFPISRPNLTFSTLTVSNMSPEDSSIYLCSVVPDEAPNYGYTFGSGTRLTVV.

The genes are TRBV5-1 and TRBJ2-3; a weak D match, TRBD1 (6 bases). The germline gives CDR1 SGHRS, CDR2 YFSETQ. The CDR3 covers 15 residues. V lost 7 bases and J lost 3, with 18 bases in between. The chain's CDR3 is CASVLRTAGTDTQYF. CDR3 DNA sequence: TGCGCCAGCGTACTTCGGACAGCCGGAACAGATACGCAGTATTTT. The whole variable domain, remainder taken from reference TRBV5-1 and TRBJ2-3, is KAGVTQTPRYLIKTRGQQVTLSCSPISGHRSVSWYQQTPGQGLQFLFEYFSETQRNKGNFPGRFSGRQFSNSRSEMNVSTLELGDSALYLCASVLRTAGTDTQYFGPGTRLTVL.

CDR3 coding DNA: TGTGCCAGCAGCTTAGGCCCGGGGGATGGGCAGTTCTTC. It specifies CASSLGPGDGQFF. V is TRBV11-2 and J is TRBJ2-1; TRBD2 is a possible D gene (6 bases). V lost 1 base and J 12 bases, leaving 13 bases between the germline ends. This CDR3 is 13 amino acids long. CDR1 is SGHAT, CDR2 FQNNGV, per germline.

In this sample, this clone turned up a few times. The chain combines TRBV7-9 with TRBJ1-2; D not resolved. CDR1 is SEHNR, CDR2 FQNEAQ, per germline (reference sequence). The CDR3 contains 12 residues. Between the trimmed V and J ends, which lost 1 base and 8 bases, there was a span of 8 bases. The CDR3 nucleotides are TGTGCCAGCAGCTTAGTGAGGGCGGGCTACACCTTC. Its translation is CASSLVRAGYTF.

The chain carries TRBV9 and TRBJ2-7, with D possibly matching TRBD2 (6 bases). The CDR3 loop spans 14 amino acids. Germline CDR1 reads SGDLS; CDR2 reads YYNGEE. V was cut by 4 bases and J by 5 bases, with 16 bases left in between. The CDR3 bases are TGTGCCAGCAGCTTCACACCATCGGGGGACGAGCAGTACTTC. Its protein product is CASSFTPSGDEQYF.

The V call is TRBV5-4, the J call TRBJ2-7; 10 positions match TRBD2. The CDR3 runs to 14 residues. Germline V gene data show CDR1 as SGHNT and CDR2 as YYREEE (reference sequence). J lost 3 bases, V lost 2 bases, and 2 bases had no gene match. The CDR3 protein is CASSFRTSGYEQYF. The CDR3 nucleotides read TGTGCCAGCAGCTTCAGGACTAGCGGCTACGAGCAGTACTTC.

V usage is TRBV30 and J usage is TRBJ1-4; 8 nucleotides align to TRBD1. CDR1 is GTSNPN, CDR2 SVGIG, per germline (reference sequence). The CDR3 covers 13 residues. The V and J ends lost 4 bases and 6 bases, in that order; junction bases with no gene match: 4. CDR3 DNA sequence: TGTGCCTGGACAGGGGGCGCCGATGAAAAACTGTTTTTT. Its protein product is CAWTGGADEKLFF.

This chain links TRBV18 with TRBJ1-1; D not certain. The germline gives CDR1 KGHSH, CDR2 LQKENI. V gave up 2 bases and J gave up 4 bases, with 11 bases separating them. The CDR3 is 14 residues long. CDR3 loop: CASSPSGGATEAFF. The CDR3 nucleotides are TGTGCCAGCTCACCATCCGGAGGAGCCACTGAAGCTTTCTTT.

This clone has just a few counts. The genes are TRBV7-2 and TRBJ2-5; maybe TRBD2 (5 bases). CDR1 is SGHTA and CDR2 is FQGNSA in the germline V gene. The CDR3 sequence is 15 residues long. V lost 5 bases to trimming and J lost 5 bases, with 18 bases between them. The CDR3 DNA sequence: TGTGCCAGCAGCCCTGAACGGCGGAGGTGGGAGACCCAGTACTTC. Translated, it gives CASSPERRRWETQYF.

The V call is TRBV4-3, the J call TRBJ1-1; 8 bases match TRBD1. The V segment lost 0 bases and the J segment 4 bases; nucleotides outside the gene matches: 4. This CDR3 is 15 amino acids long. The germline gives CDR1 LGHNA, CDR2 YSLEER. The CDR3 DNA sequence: TGCGCCAGCAGCCAAGATCCGGGACAGGTCACTGAAGCTTTCTTT. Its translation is CASSQDPGQVTEAFF.

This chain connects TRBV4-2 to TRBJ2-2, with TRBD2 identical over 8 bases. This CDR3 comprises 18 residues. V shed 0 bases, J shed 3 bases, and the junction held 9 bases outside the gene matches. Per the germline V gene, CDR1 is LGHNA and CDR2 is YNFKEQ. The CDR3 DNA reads TGTGCCAGCAGCCAAGATCGGATAGCGGGGCCTGACACCGGGGAGCTGTTTTTT. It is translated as CASSQDRIAGPDTGELFF.

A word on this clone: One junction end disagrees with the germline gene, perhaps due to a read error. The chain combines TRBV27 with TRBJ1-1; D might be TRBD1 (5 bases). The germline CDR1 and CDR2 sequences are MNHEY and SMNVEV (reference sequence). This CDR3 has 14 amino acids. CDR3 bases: TGTGCCAGCAGTTTCACAGGTCTGAATACTGAAGCTTTCTTT. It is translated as CASSFTGLNTEAFF.

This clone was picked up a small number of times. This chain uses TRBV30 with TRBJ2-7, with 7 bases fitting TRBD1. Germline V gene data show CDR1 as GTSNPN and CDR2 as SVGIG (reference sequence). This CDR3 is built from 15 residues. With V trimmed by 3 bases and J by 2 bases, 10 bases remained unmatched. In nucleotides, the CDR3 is TGTGCCTGGAGACCTGGGACAGATACACCCTACGAGCAGTACTTC. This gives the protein CAWRPGTDTPYEQYF.

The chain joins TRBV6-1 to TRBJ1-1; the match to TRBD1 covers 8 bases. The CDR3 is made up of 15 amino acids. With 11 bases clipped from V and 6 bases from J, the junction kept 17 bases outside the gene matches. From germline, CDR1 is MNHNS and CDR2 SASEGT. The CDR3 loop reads CACDTATGDWPEAFF. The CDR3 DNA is TGTGCCTGCGATACCGCGACAGGGGACTGGCCTGAAGCTTTCTTT.

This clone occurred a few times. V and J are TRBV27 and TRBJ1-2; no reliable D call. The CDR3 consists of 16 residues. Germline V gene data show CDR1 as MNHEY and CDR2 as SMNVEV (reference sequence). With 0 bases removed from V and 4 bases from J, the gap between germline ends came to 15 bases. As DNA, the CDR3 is TGTGCCAGCAGTTTATCGATAGGAACAGCCCCCTATGGCTACACCTTC. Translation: CASSLSIGTAPYGYTF.